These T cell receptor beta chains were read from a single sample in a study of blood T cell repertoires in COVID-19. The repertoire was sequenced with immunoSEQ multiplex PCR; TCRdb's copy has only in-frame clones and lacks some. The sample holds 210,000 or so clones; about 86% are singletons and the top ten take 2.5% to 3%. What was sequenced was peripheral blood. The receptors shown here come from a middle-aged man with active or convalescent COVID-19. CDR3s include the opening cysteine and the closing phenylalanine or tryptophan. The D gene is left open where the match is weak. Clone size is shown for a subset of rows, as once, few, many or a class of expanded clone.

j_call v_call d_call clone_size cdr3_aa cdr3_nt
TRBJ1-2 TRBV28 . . CASSSGVGGYGYTF TGTGCCAGCAGTTCAGGGGTAGGAGGCTATGGCTACACCTTC
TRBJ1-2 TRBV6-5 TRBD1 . CASSTTGTGNGYTF TGTGCCAGCAGTACCACCGGGACAGGGAATGGCTACACCTTC
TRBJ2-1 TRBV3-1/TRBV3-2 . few CASRPVGGSYNEQFF TGTGCCAGCAGACCAGTGGGGGGCTCCTACAATGAGCAGTTCTTC
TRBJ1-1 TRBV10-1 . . CASSEAGPDTEAFF TGCGCCAGCAGTGAAGCAGGCCCCGACACTGAAGCTTTCTTT
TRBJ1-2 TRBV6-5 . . CASRSTATYGYTF TGTGCCAGCAGGTCTACAGCAACCTATGGCTACACCTTC
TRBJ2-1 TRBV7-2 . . CASSLGPGVYNEQFF TGTGCCAGCAGCTTGGGTCCGGGGGTTTACAATGAGCAGTTCTTC
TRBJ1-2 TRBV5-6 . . CASSLMMIGEDGYTF TGTGCCAGCAGCTTAATGATGATAGGGGAGGATGGCTACACCTTC
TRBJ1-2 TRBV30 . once CAWRNSGGYTF TGTGCCTGGAGGAACTCGGGGGGCTACACCTTC
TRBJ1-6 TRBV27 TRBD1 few CASSSPQTGGLESPLHF TGTGCCAGCAGTTCCCCCCAGACAGGGGGTTTAGAATCACCCCTCCACTTT
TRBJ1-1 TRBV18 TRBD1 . CASSPTGQGGTEAFF TGTGCCAGCTCACCAACGGGACAGGGCGGCACTGAAGCTTTCTTT
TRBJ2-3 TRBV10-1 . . CASSDSGTDTQYF TGCGCCAGCAGTGATTCTGGCACAGATACGCAGTATTTT
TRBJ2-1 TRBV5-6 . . CASSLQGHSQFF TGTGCCAGCAGCCTACAGGGACATAGTCAGTTCTTC
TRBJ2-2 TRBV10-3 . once CATAGTAPTGELFF TGTGCCACCGCGGGGACAGCACCGACCGGGGAGCTGTTTTTT
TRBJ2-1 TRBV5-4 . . CASKGSGNVYNEQFF TGTGCCAGCAAAGGTAGCGGAAATGTATACAATGAGCAGTTCTTC